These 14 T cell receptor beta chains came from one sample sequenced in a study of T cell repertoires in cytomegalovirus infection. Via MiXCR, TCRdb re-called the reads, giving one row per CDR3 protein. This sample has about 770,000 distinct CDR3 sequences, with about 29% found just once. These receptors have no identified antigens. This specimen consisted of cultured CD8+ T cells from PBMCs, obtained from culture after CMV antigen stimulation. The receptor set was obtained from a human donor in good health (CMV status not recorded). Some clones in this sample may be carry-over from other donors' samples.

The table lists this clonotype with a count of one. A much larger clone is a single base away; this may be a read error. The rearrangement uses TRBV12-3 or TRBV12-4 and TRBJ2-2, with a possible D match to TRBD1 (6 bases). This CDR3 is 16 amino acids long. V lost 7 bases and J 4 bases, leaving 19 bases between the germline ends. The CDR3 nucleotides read TGTGCCAGCAATCCCTTGGTGGGGGCCGGCACCGGGGAGCTGTTTTTT. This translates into CASNPLVGAGTGELFF.

For the CDR3, the DNA is TGTGCCATCAGTGAATCGACAGGGGATGGCTACACCTTC. It specifies CAISESTGDGYTF. The chain couples TRBV10-3 to TRBJ1-2; TRBD1 matches 8 bases. V lost 3 bases, J lost 6 bases, and 3 bases stayed unmatched. The germline V gene encodes CDR1 ENHRY and CDR2 SYGVKD. The CDR3 covers 13 residues.

DNA for the CDR3: TGTGCCAGCAGCTTAGGAACAGCCAAACTTAATGGGGAGCTGTTTTTT. Protein sequence: CASSLGTAKLNGELFF. The chain uses TRBV13 and TRBJ2-2; D unclear. The V end lost 0 bases, the J end lost 8 bases, and 16 bases lay between the germline ends. The CDR3 is made up of 16 amino acids. Germline-derived CDR1 and CDR2 are PRHDT and FYEKMQ (reference sequence).

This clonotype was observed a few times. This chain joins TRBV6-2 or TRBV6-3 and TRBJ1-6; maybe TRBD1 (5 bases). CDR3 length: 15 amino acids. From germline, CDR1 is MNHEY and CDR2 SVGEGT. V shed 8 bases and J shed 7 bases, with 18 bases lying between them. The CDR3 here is CASSYGTEFNSPLHF. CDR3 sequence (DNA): TGTGCCAGCTCCTACGGGACTGAATTCAATTCACCCCTCCACTTT.

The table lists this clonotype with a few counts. CDR3 nucleotides: TGTGCCAGCAGTTACCAGGGCACGTCCTACGAGCAGTACGTC. As protein: CASSYQGTSYEQYV. This chain joins TRBV6-2 or TRBV6-3 and TRBJ2-7, with D possibly matching TRBD1 (5 bases). This CDR3 spans 14 amino acids. The V gene lost 2 bases and the J gene lost 1 base, with 9 bases spanning the gap. The germline V gene encodes CDR1 MNHEY and CDR2 SVGEGT.

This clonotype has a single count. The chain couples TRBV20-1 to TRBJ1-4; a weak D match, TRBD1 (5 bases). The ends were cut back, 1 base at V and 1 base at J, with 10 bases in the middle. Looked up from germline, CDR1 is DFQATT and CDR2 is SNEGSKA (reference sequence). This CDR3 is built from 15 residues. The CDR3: CSARARGETNEKLFF. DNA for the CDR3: TGCAGTGCTAGAGCCCGGGGGGAAACTAATGAAAAACTGTTTTTT.

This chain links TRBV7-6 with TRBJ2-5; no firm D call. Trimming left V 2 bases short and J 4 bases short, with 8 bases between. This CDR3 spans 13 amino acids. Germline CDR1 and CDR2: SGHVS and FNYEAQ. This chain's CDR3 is CASSLTFPETQYF. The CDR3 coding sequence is TGTGCCAGCAGCTTAACGTTCCCAGAGACCCAGTACTTC.

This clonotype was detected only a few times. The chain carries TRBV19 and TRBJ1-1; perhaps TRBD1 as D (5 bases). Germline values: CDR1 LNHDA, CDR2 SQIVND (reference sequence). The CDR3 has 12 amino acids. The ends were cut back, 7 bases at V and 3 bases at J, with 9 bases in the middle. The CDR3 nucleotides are TGTGCCAGTACGTGGGGACACACTGAAGCTTTCTTT. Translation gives CASTWGHTEAFF.

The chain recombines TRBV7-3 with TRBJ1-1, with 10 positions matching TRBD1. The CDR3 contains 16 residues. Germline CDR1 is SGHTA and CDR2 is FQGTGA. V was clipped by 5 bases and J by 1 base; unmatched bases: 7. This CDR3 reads CASSGDRGWQNTEAFF. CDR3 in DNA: TGTGCCAGCAGCGGGGACAGGGGTTGGCAGAACACTGAAGCTTTCTTT.

In DNA, the CDR3 is TGTGCCACCCACTTAAACGCCGGGACAGGGGGTGGTCAGCCCCAGCATTTT. Its translation: CATHLNAGTGGGQPQHF. The chain employs TRBV6-1 and TRBJ1-5; 11 positions match TRBD1. V was clipped by 10 bases and J by 6 bases; unmatched bases: 17. The CDR3 runs 17 residues. Germline-derived CDR1 and CDR2 are MNHNS and SASEGT.

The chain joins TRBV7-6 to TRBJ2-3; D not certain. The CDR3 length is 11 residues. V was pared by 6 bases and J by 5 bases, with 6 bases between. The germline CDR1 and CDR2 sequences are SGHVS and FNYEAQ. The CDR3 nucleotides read TGTGCCAGCAGTAAAGGAGATACGCAGTATTTT. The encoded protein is CASSKGDTQYF.

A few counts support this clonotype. CDR3 nucleotide sequence: TGTGCCAGCAGCTCACTCTGGCGGGGGGGAGATGAGACAGATACGCAGTATTTT. It yields the protein CASSSLWRGGDETDTQYF. The rearrangement links TRBV7-8 to TRBJ2-3; 9 bases align to TRBD2. The J segment lost 3 bases and the V segment lost 4 bases, leaving 14 bases of the junction unmatched. Germline CDR1 SGHVS, CDR2 FQNEAQ. The CDR3 contains 18 residues.

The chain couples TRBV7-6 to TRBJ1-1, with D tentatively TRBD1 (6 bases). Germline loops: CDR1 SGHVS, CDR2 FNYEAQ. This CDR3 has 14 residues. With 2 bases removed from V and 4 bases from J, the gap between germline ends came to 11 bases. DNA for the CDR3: TGTGCCAGCAGCTTAAGTTCAGGGGTCACTGAAGCTTTCTTT. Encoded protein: CASSLSSGVTEAFF.

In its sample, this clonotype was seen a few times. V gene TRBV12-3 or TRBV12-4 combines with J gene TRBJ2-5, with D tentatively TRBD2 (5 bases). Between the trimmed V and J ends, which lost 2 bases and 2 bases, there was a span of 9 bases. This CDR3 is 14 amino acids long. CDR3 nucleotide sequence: TGTGCCAGCAGTTTACGGCTAGCACAAGAGACCCAGTACTTC. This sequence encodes CASSLRLAQETQYF.